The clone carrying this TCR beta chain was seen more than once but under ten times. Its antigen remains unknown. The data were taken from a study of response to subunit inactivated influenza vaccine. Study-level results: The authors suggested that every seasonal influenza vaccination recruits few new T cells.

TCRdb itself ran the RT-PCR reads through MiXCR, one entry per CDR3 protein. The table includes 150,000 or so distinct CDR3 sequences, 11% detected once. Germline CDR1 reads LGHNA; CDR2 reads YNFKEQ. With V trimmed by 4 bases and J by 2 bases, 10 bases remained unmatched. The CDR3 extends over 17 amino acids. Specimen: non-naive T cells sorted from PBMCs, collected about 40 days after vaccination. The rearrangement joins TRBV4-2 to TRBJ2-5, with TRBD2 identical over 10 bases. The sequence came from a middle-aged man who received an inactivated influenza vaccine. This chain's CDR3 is CASSPYHAAGGQETQYF. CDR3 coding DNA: TGTGCCAGCAGCCCTTACCATGCAGCGGGAGGGCAAGAGACCCAGTACTTC.